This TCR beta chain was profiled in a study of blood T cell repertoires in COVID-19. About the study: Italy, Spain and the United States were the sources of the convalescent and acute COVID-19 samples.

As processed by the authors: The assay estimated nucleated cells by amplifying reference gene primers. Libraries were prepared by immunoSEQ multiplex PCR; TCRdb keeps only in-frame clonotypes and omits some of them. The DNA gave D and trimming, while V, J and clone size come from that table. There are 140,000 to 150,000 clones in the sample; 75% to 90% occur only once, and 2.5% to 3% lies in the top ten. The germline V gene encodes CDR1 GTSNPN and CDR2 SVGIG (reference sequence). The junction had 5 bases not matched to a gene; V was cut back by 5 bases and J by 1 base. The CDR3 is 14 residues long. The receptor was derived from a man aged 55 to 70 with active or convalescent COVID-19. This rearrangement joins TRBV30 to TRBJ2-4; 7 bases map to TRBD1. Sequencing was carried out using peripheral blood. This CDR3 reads CAWSARGAKNIQYF. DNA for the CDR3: TGTGCCTGGTCCGCCAGGGGGGCCAAAAACATTCAGTACTTC.